Sequencing of this T cell receptor (beta chain) was carried out in a study of cytomegalovirus exposure and HLA in healthy donors. With respect to this clone: Its antigen remains unknown.

Measured with immunoSEQ multiplex PCR; TCRdb has only the in-frame clones, and not every one. This table holds 170,000 or so clones, around 85% found once. Overall study results and limits: The study labeled 164 TCR beta chains cytomegalovirus-associated. The tendency of first-cohort TCR clusters to co-occur in the 120 validation repertoires was the finding of a later analysis.

V lost 2 bases to trimming and J lost 4 bases, with 11 bases between them. Germline CDR1 reads MNHNS; CDR2 reads SASEGT. The CDR3 is 14 amino acids. The specimen sequenced was PBMCs. The origin of this receptor is a man younger than 35 in good health and CMV-seropositive. The chain uses TRBV6-1 and TRBJ1-2; possible D gene TRBD1, 5 bases. The CDR3 here is CASSELGGVYGYTF. CDR3 nucleotide sequence: TGTGCCAGCAGTGAATTGGGAGGGGTCTATGGCTACACCTTC.